Shown below are 22 T cell receptor beta chains from a single sample sequenced in a study of CD8 T cells in Susac syndrome. RNA in amounts of about 0.5 to 1 ug was reverse transcribed with random hexamers. Each CDR3 protein is one row after TCRdb ran MiXCR on the immunoSEQ multiplex PCR reads. Here the sample spans fewer than 150,000 distinct CDR3 sequences, 90% to 95% being singletons. Sequencing was performed on CD8+ T cells from PBMCs. The receptors come from a human donor with multiple sclerosis.

A single count supports this clonotype. The V call is TRBV5-6, the J call TRBJ1-2; D not resolved. V was clipped by 4 bases and J by 7 bases, with 14 bases between them. CDR3 length equals 13 residues. The germline V gene encodes CDR1 SGHDT and CDR2 YYEEEE. The CDR3 DNA follows: TGTGCCAGCAGCCCGACCGGCGGCATTGGCTACACCTTC. This codes for CASSPTGGIGYTF.

V is TRBV12-3 or TRBV12-4 and J is TRBJ2-5; no firm D call. This CDR3 has 13 amino acids. Trimming left V 6 bases short and J 1 base short, with 9 bases between. CDR3 nucleotide sequence: TGTGCCAGCAGCCCTCCCTTCCAAGAGACCCAGTACTTC. Translated, it gives CASSPPFQETQYF.

This clonotype was picked up one time. The chain joins TRBV25-1 to TRBJ2-1; D remains ambiguous. Germline V gene lookup returns CDR1 MGHDK and CDR2 SYGVNS. The CDR3 runs 13 residues. V was clipped by 0 bases and J by 10 bases, with 10 bases between them. The CDR3 sequence is CASSEYQWEEQFF. The CDR3, as DNA: TGTGCCAGCAGTGAATATCAGTGGGAAGAGCAGTTCTTC.

The sample holds one count of this clonotype. The CDR3 sequence: CAPRTGIYEQYF. As DNA, the CDR3 is TGTGCCCCCCGGACAGGGATCTACGAGCAGTACTTC. The V and J genes are TRBV27 and TRBJ2-7, with 8 bases lining up with TRBD1. The V and J ends lost 11 bases and 3 bases, in that order; junction bases with no gene match: 6. Looked up from germline, CDR1 is MNHEY and CDR2 is SMNVEV (reference sequence). The CDR3 sequence is 12 residues long.

This clonotype was detected a few times. CDR3 coding DNA: TGTGCCAGCAGCGTTCTAGCGGGAGACCCCTACAATGAGCAGTTCTTC. Translated, it gives CASSVLAGDPYNEQFF. The chain joins TRBV11-2 to TRBJ2-1; 10 positions match TRBD2. V lost 5 bases to trimming and J lost 2 bases; unmatched junction nucleotides: 6. Germline V gene data show CDR1 as SGHAT and CDR2 as FQNNGV. The CDR3 extends over 16 amino acids.

In its sample, this clonotype was seen once. The CDR3 sequence is CASSPDPGQGAAEAFF. In DNA, the CDR3 is TGTGCCAGCAGCCCAGACCCGGGACAGGGGGCTGCTGAAGCTTTCTTT. The chain carries TRBV13 and TRBJ1-1; 12 bases agree with TRBD1. The CDR3 length is 16 residues. CDR1 PRHDT and CDR2 FYEKMQ come from the germline V gene (reference sequence). V gave up 5 bases and J gave up 6 bases; unmatched junction bases: 10.

This sequence joins TRBV5-6 and TRBJ2-7; tentatively, D is TRBD1 (6 bases). This CDR3 has 16 amino acids. Deletions cut 2 bases from V and 6 bases from J, with 21 bases between. Germline CDR1 reads SGHDT; CDR2 reads YYEEEE. The DNA of the CDR3 is TGTGCCAGCAGCTTCCAAGACAGGCCCCCTCCGGGCGAGCAGTACTTC. Amino acid sequence: CASSFQDRPPPGEQYF.

V gene TRBV2 combines with J gene TRBJ1-2; no clear D. CDR1 is SNHLY, CDR2 FYNNEI, per germline. The CDR3 length is 11 residues. Trimming took 2 bases from V and 8 from J, leaving 6 bases between them. The CDR3 sequence: CASSEIPGYTF. The CDR3 DNA reads as TGTGCCAGCAGTGAAATACCGGGCTACACCTTC.

The chain employs TRBV4-1 and TRBJ1-5; D remains unclear. CDR3 length equals 16 residues. The V gene lost 1 base and the J gene lost 0 bases, with 10 bases spanning the gap. Per the germline V gene, CDR1 is MGHRA and CDR2 is YSYEKL. The CDR3 region is CASSQGSQYSNQPQHF. The CDR3 DNA is TGCGCCAGCAGCCAAGGGTCACAGTATAGCAATCAGCCCCAGCATTTT.

The rearrangement links TRBV13 to TRBJ2-1; 12 bases are a match to TRBD1. Germline V CDR1 and CDR2: PRHDT, FYEKMQ (reference sequence). The V and J ends lost 2 bases and 8 bases, in that order; junction bases with no gene match: 4. The CDR3 spans 15 residues. DNA of the CDR3: TGTGCCAGCAGCTTATGGGGACAGGGGGCCTATGAGCAGTTCTTC. It translates to CASSLWGQGAYEQFF.

This clonotype was recorded once. The chain uses TRBV12-3 or TRBV12-4 and TRBJ1-1; the D is unclear. The CDR3 has 16 residues. Trimming cost V 3 bases and J 4 bases, with 18 bases left between them. The CDR3 spells CASSFFGPQGGTEAFF. In DNA form, the CDR3 reads TGTGCCAGCAGTTTTTTCGGGCCCCAAGGTGGCACTGAAGCTTTCTTT.

The J gene is TRBJ2-7, the V gene TRBV10-2; 7 bases are shared with TRBD1. CDR3 length: 15 amino acids. The J segment lost 3 bases and the V segment lost 0 bases, leaving 5 bases of the junction unmatched. CDR1 is WSHSY and CDR2 is SAAADI in the germline V gene. CDR3: CASSESKGAFYEQYF. CDR3 nucleotide sequence: TGCGCCAGCAGTGAGTCGAAGGGGGCTTTCTACGAGCAGTACTTC.

This sequence joins TRBV29-1 and TRBJ2-6; possible D gene TRBD2, 6 bases. The germline CDR1 and CDR2 sequences are SQVTM and ANQGSEA. CDR3 size: 12 residues. Trimming left V 7 bases short and J 14 bases short, with 18 bases between. CDR3 in amino acids: CSAEGTARILTF. The CDR3 DNA reads TGCAGCGCGGAGGGGACCGCGAGGATCCTGACTTTC.

The V call is TRBV29-1, the J call TRBJ2-7, with D tentatively TRBD1 or TRBD2 (5 bases each). This CDR3 region has 14 residues. The V gene lost 4 bases and the J gene lost 4 bases, with 17 bases spanning the gap. In germline, CDR1 is SQVTM, CDR2 ANQGSEA. This CDR3 is CSVGTGTAVYEQYF. The CDR3 DNA sequence: TGCAGCGTTGGTACCGGGACGGCCGTATACGAGCAGTACTTC.

The chain is built from TRBV29-1 and TRBJ2-7; 8 bases line up with TRBD2. CDR1 is SQVTM and CDR2 is ANQGSEA in the germline V gene. V lost 7 bases, J lost 0 bases, and 8 bases stayed unmatched. The CDR3 is 14 residues long. The CDR3: CSALLSGISYEQYF. CDR3 nucleotide sequence: TGCAGCGCCCTGCTTAGCGGGATCTCCTACGAGCAGTACTTC.

The chain couples TRBV20-1 to TRBJ2-5, with a weak D call TRBD1 (8 bases). Trimming shortened V by 5 bases and J by 7 bases, and 17 bases separated the two germline ends. Germline assignment: CDR1 DFQATT and CDR2 SNEGSKA (reference sequence). This CDR3 spans 13 amino acids. The CDR3 DNA reads as TGCAGTGCTCGGGACAGGACGGGGGGGACCCAGTACTTC. Amino acids: CSARDRTGGTQYF.

The chain couples TRBV11-1 to TRBJ2-1; 9 positions agree with TRBD2. With V trimmed by 5 bases and J by 3 bases, 2 bases remained unmatched. CDR3 size: 14 residues. Germline V gene sequence: CDR1 SGHAT, CDR2 FQDESV (reference sequence). CDR3 residues: CASSNSGSYNEQFF. Written as DNA, the CDR3 is TGTGCCAGCAGCAATAGCGGGAGCTACAATGAGCAGTTCTTC.

The chain recombines TRBV7-9 with TRBJ2-3; no firm D call. Germline V lookup: CDR1 SEHNR, CDR2 FQNEAQ (reference sequence). The CDR3 runs to 16 residues. Trimming pared 5 bases from V and 6 bases from J, leaving 21 bases between. This CDR3 reads CASSQPGRERRDTQYF. The CDR3 DNA sequence: TGTGCCAGCAGCCAACCGGGCAGAGAACGAAGGGATACGCAGTATTTT.

The J gene is TRBJ2-1, the V gene TRBV24-1, with TRBD2 matching over 8 bases. V lost 0 bases to trimming and J lost 7 bases; unmatched junction nucleotides: 7. The CDR3 consists of 16 residues. Germline values: CDR1 KGHDR, CDR2 SFDVKD. DNA for the CDR3: TGTGCCACCAGTGATTTGGATGGGGCGGGGGGTAATGAGCAGTTCTTC. Translating gives CATSDLDGAGGNEQFF.

V usage is TRBV3-1 and J usage is TRBJ1-1; D is unresolved. The CDR3 is 13 amino acids. In germline, CDR1 is LGHDT, CDR2 YNNKEL (reference sequence). Between the trimmed V and J ends, which lost 1 base and 6 bases, there was a span of 9 bases. CDR3 sequence reads: CASSQVYLSEAFF. CDR3 nucleotides: TGTGCCAGCAGCCAAGTTTACCTCTCTGAAGCTTTCTTT.

The J gene is TRBJ2-7, the V gene TRBV19, with 8 bases identical to TRBD2. The ends lost 3 bases at V and 6 bases at J; junction bases unmatched: 7. This CDR3 comprises 14 residues. Per the germline V gene, CDR1 is LNHDA and CDR2 is SQIVND (reference sequence). In DNA, the CDR3 is TGTGCCAGTAGTATTAACGGGAGGGCCTTCGAGCAGTACTTC. Protein: CASSINGRAFEQYF.

This rearrangement joins TRBV19 to TRBJ2-7; TRBD2 is a possible D gene (5 bases). CDR3 size: 15 residues. Deletions cut 2 bases from V and 0 bases from J, with 11 bases between. CDR1 is LNHDA and CDR2 is SQIVND in the germline V gene (reference sequence). The CDR3 DNA reads as TGTGCCAGTAGTATACGTGTAAGCGGCTCCTACGAGCAGTACTTC. Its translation: CASSIRVSGSYEQYF.